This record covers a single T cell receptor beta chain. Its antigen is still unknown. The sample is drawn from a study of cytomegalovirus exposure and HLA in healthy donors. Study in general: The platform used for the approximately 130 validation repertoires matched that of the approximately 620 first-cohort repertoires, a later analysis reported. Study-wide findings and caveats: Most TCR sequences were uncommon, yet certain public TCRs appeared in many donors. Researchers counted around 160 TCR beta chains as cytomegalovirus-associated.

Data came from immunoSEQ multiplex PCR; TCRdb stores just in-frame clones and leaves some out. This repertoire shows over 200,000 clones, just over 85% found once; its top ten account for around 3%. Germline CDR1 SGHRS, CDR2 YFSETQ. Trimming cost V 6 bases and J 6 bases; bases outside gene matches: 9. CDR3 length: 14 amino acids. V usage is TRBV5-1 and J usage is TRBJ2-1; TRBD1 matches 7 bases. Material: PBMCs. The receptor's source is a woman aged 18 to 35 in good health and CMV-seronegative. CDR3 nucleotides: TGCGCCAGCACACCGACAGGGATAAGCAATGAGCAGTTCTTC. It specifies CASTPTGISNEQFF.